This T cell receptor (beta chain) originates from a study of TIL therapy for anti-PD-1-resistant metastatic lung cancer. Study in general: A handful of tumors were EGFR-mutant and two were ALK-rearranged. The study, taken as a whole, reports: TIL clonotype persistence in blood showed no apparent association with response.

Indicated time point: pre-treatment sample, taken before nivolumab and TIL therapy. Patients were adults with stage 4 NSCLC. Of note for this clone: Its antigen remains unknown.

The immunoSEQ assay was v3. Measured with immunoSEQ multiplex PCR; TCRdb has only the in-frame clones, and not every one. Of approximately 16,000 clones listed, approximately 74% are singletons. The CDR3 contains 14 residues. The germline V gene has CDR1 MDHEN and CDR2 SYDVKM. The V segment lost 6 bases and the J segment 3 bases; nucleotides outside the gene matches: 5. The clonotype was recovered from a person between 25 and 80 years old with non-small cell lung cancer. The chain couples TRBV28 to TRBJ2-4; TRBD1 matches at 7 bases. The specimen comprised blood, sampled at baseline. The CDR3 sequence is CASSPQGFKNIQYF. CDR3 coding DNA: TGTGCCAGCAGCCCACAGGGGTTCAAAAACATTCAGTACTTC.